Listed below are T cell receptor beta chains from one sample, sequenced in a study of shared clonotypes between healthy human individuals. Sequencing was performed with immunoSEQ multiplex PCR; in TCRdb, only in-frame clones are kept and a portion is missing. Altogether some 2.1 million clones are present, 95% being singletons, with the ten largest covering roughly 0.13%. Sequencing used naive CD4+ T cells sorted from blood. Receptors originate from a man aged 18 to 29 in good health. Both conserved end residues are part of each CDR3. The D gene is left open where the match is weak. Clone size is stated in some rows and not others, as once, few, many or a class when expanded.

abundance: -; v_gene: TRBV10-3; j_gene: TRBJ1-4; d_gene: -; CDR3aa: CAISEATEKLFF; CDR3nt: TGTGCCATCAGTGAAGCGACAGAAAAACTGTTTTTT
abundance: -; v_gene: TRBV27; j_gene: TRBJ2-3; d_gene: TRBD2; CDR3aa: CASSLMGGTSVTDTQYF; CDR3nt: TGTGCCAGCAGTTTAATGGGTGGGACTAGTGTGACAGATACGCAGTATTTT
abundance: -; v_gene: TRBV5-1; j_gene: TRBJ1-2; d_gene: -; CDR3aa: CASSYQGGGYTF; CDR3nt: TGCGCCAGCAGTTACCAGGGAGGCGGCTACACCTTC
abundance: -; v_gene: TRBV7-2; j_gene: TRBJ2-7; d_gene: -; CDR3aa: CASSRTRDSYEQYF; CDR3nt: TGTGCCAGCAGCCGGACGCGGGACTCCTACGAGCAGTACTTC
abundance: -; v_gene: TRBV5-1; j_gene: TRBJ2-1; d_gene: TRBD1; CDR3aa: CASSTPGTGYNEQFF; CDR3nt: TGCGCCAGCAGCACTCCCGGGACAGGATACAATGAGCAGTTCTTC
abundance: -; v_gene: TRBV28; j_gene: TRBJ2-7; d_gene: TRBD2; CDR3aa: CASSLYSGGVYEQYF; CDR3nt: TGTGCCAGCAGTTTGTACAGCGGGGGGGTCTACGAGCAGTACTTC
abundance: -; v_gene: TRBV4-2; j_gene: TRBJ1-1; d_gene: -; CDR3aa: CASRGAGKNTEAFF; CDR3nt: TGTGCCAGCAGGGGGGCAGGGAAGAACACTGAAGCTTTCTTT
abundance: -; v_gene: TRBV4-3; j_gene: TRBJ2-7; d_gene: TRBD1; CDR3aa: CASSEDRFSYEQYF; CDR3nt: TGCGCCAGCAGCGAGGACAGGTTCTCCTACGAGCAGTACTTC
abundance: -; v_gene: TRBV5-6; j_gene: TRBJ2-1; d_gene: -; CDR3aa: CASSLRRWEEQFF; CDR3nt: TGTGCCAGCAGCTTAAGAAGGTGGGAGGAGCAGTTCTTC
abundance: -; v_gene: TRBV19; j_gene: TRBJ1-5; d_gene: -; CDR3aa: CASSESNQPQHF; CDR3nt: TGTGCCAGTAGCGAGAGCAATCAGCCCCAGCATTTT
abundance: -; v_gene: TRBV30; j_gene: TRBJ1-6; d_gene: -; CDR3aa: CAFGREASPLHF; CDR3nt: TGTGCCTTTGGCAGGGAGGCTTCACCCCTCCACTTT
abundance: -; v_gene: TRBV6-5; j_gene: TRBJ1-6; d_gene: -; CDR3aa: CASRQNSPLHF; CDR3nt: TGTGCCAGCAGGCAGAATTCACCCCTCCACTTT
abundance: -; v_gene: TRBV7-2; j_gene: TRBJ1-3; d_gene: -; CDR3aa: CASSLEVRLNSGNTIYF; CDR3nt: TGTGCCAGCAGCTTAGAGGTCAGACTAAACTCTGGAAACACCATATATTTT
abundance: -; v_gene: TRBV5-8; j_gene: TRBJ2-7; d_gene: -; CDR3aa: CASSFGTKHSYEQYF; CDR3nt: TGTGCCAGCAGCTTCGGGACAAAACACTCCTACGAGCAGTACTTC
abundance: -; v_gene: TRBV18; j_gene: TRBJ2-3; d_gene: -; CDR3aa: CASSRGAPGTDTQYF; CDR3nt: TGTGCCAGCTCACGGGGGGCTCCTGGCACAGATACGCAGTATTTT
abundance: -; v_gene: TRBV12-5; j_gene: TRBJ2-7; d_gene: TRBD2; CDR3aa: CASGLAGPYEQYF; CDR3nt: TGTGCTAGTGGACTAGCGGGACCCTACGAGCAGTACTTC
abundance: -; v_gene: TRBV10-2; j_gene: TRBJ2-3; d_gene: TRBD2; CDR3aa: CASSSAGNTQYF; CDR3nt: TGCGCCAGCAGTTCAGCGGGAAATACGCAGTATTTT
abundance: -; v_gene: TRBV19; j_gene: TRBJ2-2; d_gene: -; CDR3aa: CASYDIPNTGELFF; CDR3nt: TGTGCCAGCTATGACATCCCGAACACCGGGGAGCTGTTTTTT
abundance: -; v_gene: TRBV7-2; j_gene: TRBJ1-2; d_gene: -; CDR3aa: CASSLAVGNYGYTF; CDR3nt: TGTGCCAGCAGCTTAGCGGTAGGGAACTATGGCTACACCTTC
abundance: -; v_gene: TRBV19; j_gene: TRBJ2-3; d_gene: TRBD2; CDR3aa: CASSMYGGRWDTDTQYF; CDR3nt: TGTGCCAGTAGTATGTACGGCGGGAGGTGGGACACAGATACGCAGTATTTT
abundance: once; v_gene: TRBV7-2; j_gene: TRBJ1-6; d_gene: -; CDR3aa: CASRGALGSPLHF; CDR3nt: TGTGCCAGCAGGGGAGCCTTAGGTTCACCCCTCCACTTT
abundance: -; v_gene: TRBV5-4; j_gene: TRBJ2-5; d_gene: -; CDR3aa: CASSLGPGGTQYF; CDR3nt: TGTGCCAGCAGCTTGGGACCCGGAGGGACCCAGTACTTC
abundance: -; v_gene: TRBV29-1; j_gene: TRBJ2-1; d_gene: -; CDR3aa: CSVDFSLSSYNEQFF; CDR3nt: TGCAGCGTTGATTTTTCTTTGAGCTCCTACAATGAGCAGTTCTTC
abundance: -; v_gene: TRBV28; j_gene: TRBJ1-2; d_gene: TRBD1; CDR3aa: CASSPGQGASFYGYTF; CDR3nt: TGTGCCAGCAGCCCGGGACAGGGGGCGTCTTTCTATGGCTACACCTTC
abundance: once; v_gene: TRBV30; j_gene: TRBJ1-2; d_gene: -; CDR3aa: CAWTRQGGGYGYTF; CDR3nt: TGTGCCTGGACCCGCCAAGGAGGCGGCTATGGCTACACCTTC
abundance: -; v_gene: TRBV7-9; j_gene: TRBJ2-3; d_gene: -; CDR3aa: CASSLDPGKDTQYF; CDR3nt: TGTGCCAGCAGCTTAGATCCCGGCAAGGATACGCAGTATTTT
abundance: -; v_gene: TRBV10-3; j_gene: TRBJ2-1; d_gene: TRBD2; CDR3aa: CAISEKLGTSSYNEQFF; CDR3nt: TGTGCCATCAGTGAGAAACTAGGGACTAGCTCCTACAATGAGCAGTTCTTC
abundance: -; v_gene: TRBV9; j_gene: TRBJ2-3; d_gene: TRBD2; CDR3aa: CASGRANTDTQYF; CDR3nt: TGTGCCAGCGGGAGGGCCAACACAGATACGCAGTATTTT
abundance: once; v_gene: TRBV6-1; j_gene: TRBJ2-5; d_gene: -; CDR3aa: CASSEVLAEYF; CDR3nt: TGTGCCAGCAGTGAAGTCCTGGCAGAATACTTC
abundance: -; v_gene: TRBV7-2; j_gene: TRBJ1-4; d_gene: -; CDR3aa: CASSSGDWNEKLFF; CDR3nt: TGTGCCAGCAGCTCAGGGGATTGGAATGAAAAACTGTTTTTT
abundance: -; v_gene: TRBV4-3; j_gene: TRBJ2-2; d_gene: -; CDR3aa: CASSQSTGTYTGELFF; CDR3nt: TGCGCCAGCAGCCAATCGACAGGAACGTACACCGGGGAGCTGTTTTTT
abundance: -; v_gene: TRBV30; j_gene: TRBJ1-6; d_gene: -; CDR3aa: CAWSVGGVVSGSPLHF; CDR3nt: TGTGCCTGGAGTGTAGGAGGGGTAGTATCGGGTTCACCCCTCCACTTT
abundance: -; v_gene: TRBV6-1; j_gene: TRBJ1-2; d_gene: -; CDR3aa: CATQRSGQGNYGYTF; CDR3nt: TGTGCAACCCAGCGATCGGGGCAGGGGAACTATGGCTACACCTTC
abundance: -; v_gene: TRBV28; j_gene: TRBJ1-6; d_gene: -; CDR3aa: CASSIRTLRTYNSPLHF; CDR3nt: TGTGCCAGCAGTATCCGGACCCTAAGAACGTATAATTCACCCCTCCACTTT
abundance: -; v_gene: TRBV6-1; j_gene: TRBJ1-5; d_gene: -; CDR3aa: CASSEGLGWGGNQPQHF; CDR3nt: TGTGCCAGCAGTGAAGGACTGGGATGGGGTGGCAATCAGCCCCAGCATTTT
abundance: -; v_gene: TRBV30; j_gene: TRBJ1-3; d_gene: -; CDR3aa: CAWSVGSSGNTIYF; CDR3nt: TGTGCCTGGAGTGTAGGGAGCTCTGGAAACACCATATATTTT
abundance: once; v_gene: TRBV7-9; j_gene: TRBJ2-3; d_gene: -; CDR3aa: CASSLTGTDTQYF; CDR3nt: TGTGCCAGCAGCTTGACAGGCACAGATACGCAGTATTTT
abundance: -; v_gene: TRBV27; j_gene: TRBJ1-2; d_gene: -; CDR3aa: CASSLRGGGYGYTF; CDR3nt: TGTGCCAGCAGTTTAAGAGGGGGTGGCTATGGCTACACCTTC
abundance: -; v_gene: TRBV7-9; j_gene: TRBJ2-6; d_gene: -; CDR3aa: CASSPRLGTNVLTF; CDR3nt: TGTGCCAGCAGCCCCAGATTAGGAACCAACGTCCTGACTTTC
abundance: -; v_gene: TRBV20-1; j_gene: TRBJ2-7; d_gene: -; CDR3aa: CSAHTGGAQYF; CDR3nt: TGCAGTGCCCACACCGGGGGCGCGCAGTACTTC
abundance: -; v_gene: TRBV11-3; j_gene: TRBJ2-3; d_gene: TRBD1; CDR3aa: CASSFGQGETDTQYF; CDR3nt: TGTGCCAGCAGCTTCGGACAGGGCGAGACAGATACGCAGTATTTT
abundance: -; v_gene: TRBV18; j_gene: TRBJ2-5; d_gene: TRBD1; CDR3aa: CASSPGQGQETQYF; CDR3nt: TGTGCCAGCTCACCCGGACAGGGACAAGAGACCCAGTACTTC
abundance: -; v_gene: TRBV5-1; j_gene: TRBJ1-1; d_gene: -; CDR3aa: CASSVDGGNTEAFF; CDR3nt: TGCGCCAGCAGCGTCGACGGCGGGAACACTGAAGCTTTCTTT
abundance: -; v_gene: TRBV11-2; j_gene: TRBJ2-1; d_gene: -; CDR3aa: CASSLLEKVNEQFF; CDR3nt: TGTGCCAGCAGCTTATTAGAGAAGGTGAATGAGCAGTTCTTC
abundance: -; v_gene: TRBV5-1; j_gene: TRBJ2-3; d_gene: TRBD2; CDR3aa: CASSGTSGTDTQYF; CDR3nt: TGCGCCAGCAGCGGGACTAGCGGCACAGATACGCAGTATTTT